This T cell receptor beta chain was found in a study of cytomegalovirus exposure and HLA in healthy donors. Study in general: Out of 350 to 400 genotyped donors, roughly 80% belonged to the Caucasian-associated ancestry cluster.

This clone was seen a single time. Its specificity is unknown. General observations from the study: The authors later found HLA-associated TCR beta chains more clonally expanded than equally common others.

Germline V gene data show CDR1 as SGHTA and CDR2 as FQGNSA. V lost 3 bases to trimming and J lost 1 base, with 10 bases between them. The CDR3 is 16 residues long. Primers for the PCR totalled 60 Vbeta and 13 Jbeta. Profiled with immunoSEQ multiplex PCR; TCRdb holds only in-frame clones, not every one. The data contain about 210,000 clones, approximately 81% of them singletons. The origin of this receptor is a girl aged 2-10 years in good health and CMV-seronegative. The sequencing input was PBMCs. The V gene is TRBV7-2, the J gene TRBJ2-6; D is possibly TRBD2 (6 bases). CDR3 amino acids: CASSFGGNSGANVLTF. In DNA form, the CDR3 reads TGTGCCAGCAGCTTCGGGGGAAATTCTGGGGCCAACGTCCTGACTTTC. Full variable domain (missing parts from reference TRBV7-2 and TRBJ2-6): GAGVSQSPSNKVTEKGKDVELRCDPISGHTALYWYRQSLGQGLEFLIYFQGNSAPDKSGLPSDRFSAERTGGSVSTLTIQRTQQEDSAVYLCASSFGGNSGANVLTFGAGSRLTVL.